This T cell receptor (beta chain) was recovered during a study of blood T cell repertoires in COVID-19. Study at large: The study drew acute and convalescent COVID-19 samples from the United States, Italy and Spain. Sources were T cells, B-cell-depleted T cells, or PBMCs; the material itself was cDNA or gDNA.

CDR3 length: 13 residues. V was shortened by 6 bases and J by 7 bases, with 12 bases between the two germline ends. Assay used: immunoSEQ multiplex PCR; TCRdb lists only in-frame clones, some missing. This table holds 150,000 to 200,000 clones, approximately 86% found once. The chain is built from TRBV12-3 or TRBV12-4 and TRBJ1-4, with D unresolved. The clonotype comes from a man in his late teens or twenties with acute or convalescent COVID-19. The sequenced material came from peripheral blood. This chain's CDR3 is CASSSRRGEKLFF. The CDR3 nucleotides read TGTGCCAGCAGCTCTCGTCGGGGTGAAAAACTGTTTTTT.